Following are 4 T cell receptor beta chains from one sample sequenced in a study of T-cell memory formation after mild COVID-19. In TCRdb, the 5' RACE reads were re-called with MiXCR into one record per CDR3 protein. The sample has some 120,000 distinct CDR3 sequences, about a sixth seen once; the top ten hold approximately 5.5%. The sequencing sample was made of PBMCs or a T cell subset sorted from them (not recorded which). These receptors all stem from a man between 18 and 35 years old who had mild COVID-19 (a few samples of this study predate the infection). Cell type and time point are not known.

V usage is TRBV4-1 and J usage is TRBJ1-2; possible D gene TRBD1, 5 bases. Germline V gives CDR1 MGHRA, CDR2 YSYEKL. The V end lost 4 bases, the J end lost 1 base, and 13 bases lay between the germline ends. This CDR3 has 15 residues. The CDR3 spells CASSPGPRDNYGYTF. The CDR3 nucleotides read TGCGCCAGCAGCCCAGGGCCTCGCGATAACTATGGCTACACCTTC.

This clonotype was seen a handful of times. The V gene is TRBV7-2, the J gene TRBJ2-5; 10 nucleotides line up with TRBD2. Germline V CDR1 and CDR2: SGHTA, FQGNSA. The CDR3 totals 14 residues. V lost 5 bases and J lost 5; bases outside the gene matches: 5. CDR3 loop: CASSGGLAEETQYF. CDR3 bases: TGTGCCAGCAGCGGAGGACTAGCGGAGGAGACCCAGTACTTC.

Only a few counts were recorded for this clonotype. The chain combines TRBV7-2 with TRBJ1-2; D remains ambiguous. The CDR3 runs 15 residues. V lost 5 bases to trimming and J lost 2 bases, with 15 bases between them. CDR1 and CDR2 (germline): SGHTA, FQGNSA. CDR3 coding DNA: TGTGCCAGCAGCCCGGAGTCGAACGGAAACTATGGCTACACCTTC. This codes for CASSPESNGNYGYTF.

This CDR3 is CASSSRGGTNTEAFF. The CDR3 DNA sequence: TGTGCCAGCAGCTCCCGGGGGGGGACGAACACTGAAGCTTTCTTT. This sequence joins TRBV11-2 and TRBJ1-1; possibly TRBD1 for D (5 bases). Trimming left V 4 bases short and J 1 base short, with 13 bases between. This CDR3 contains 15 residues. From germline, CDR1 is SGHAT and CDR2 FQNNGV.